This T cell receptor beta chain was obtained from a study of shared clonotypes between healthy human individuals. Data came from immunoSEQ multiplex PCR; TCRdb stores just in-frame clones and leaves some out. The profile shows 2 million to 2.5 million clones, roughly 93% of them singletons. The CDR3 has 14 residues. Germline V gene data show CDR1 as MRHNA and CDR2 as SNTAGT. V shed 6 bases, J shed 1 base, and the junction held 3 bases outside the gene matches. The V and J genes are TRBV6-4 and TRBJ2-5, with TRBD2 matching 9 bases. This receptor was obtained from a young man in good health. Some clones in this sample may be carry-over from other donors' samples. Sequenced material: naive CD4+ T cells from PBMCs. Regarding subset: CD45RA+ positively selected. CDR3 residues: CASSRTSVQETQYF. The CDR3 nucleotides are TGTGCCAGCAGCCGGACTAGCGTCCAAGAGACCCAGTACTTC.